Below are 8 T cell receptor beta chains sequenced from a single sample in a study of cytomegalovirus exposure and HLA in healthy donors. Primers: 60 Vbeta forward and 13 Jbeta reverse. Using immunoSEQ multiplex PCR, the repertoire was profiled, and TCRdb retains in-frame clones only, with some absent. This table has about 180,000 clones, around 76% appearing once. Sequencing was done on a sample of PBMCs. The receptors here all came from a woman aged 30 to 39 in good health and CMV-seropositive.

This chain uses TRBV6-5 with TRBJ1-1, with D unclear. Looked up from germline, CDR1 is MNHEY and CDR2 is SVGAGI. The V and J ends lost 6 bases and 0 bases respectively, with 8 bases between them. CDR3 length: 13 residues. The CDR3 here is CASSPIMNTEAFF. The CDR3 nucleotides are TGTGCCAGCAGCCCTATTATGAACACTGAAGCTTTCTTT.

The chain uses TRBV11-2 and TRBJ1-2; possible D gene TRBD1, 6 bases. V was shortened by 1 base and J by 4 bases, with 13 bases between the two germline ends. This CDR3 has 15 residues. Germline CDR1 reads SGHAT; CDR2 reads FQNNGV. Written as DNA, the CDR3 is TGTGCCAGCAGCTTAGGGGGGGGCGCACCCTATGGCTACACCTTC. Translation gives CASSLGGGAPYGYTF.

The rearrangement joins TRBV4-2 to TRBJ1-2, with D uncertain. CDR1 LGHNA and CDR2 YNFKEQ come from the germline V gene. The CDR3 extends over 15 amino acids. Trimming took 0 bases from V and 2 from J, leaving 10 bases between them. CDR3 sequence (DNA): TGTGCCAGCAGCCAAGATCGGACGGGAAACTATGGCTACACCTTC. Translating it yields CASSQDRTGNYGYTF.

The J gene is TRBJ1-2, the V gene TRBV27, with D tentatively TRBD1 (6 bases). Germline loops: CDR1 MNHEY, CDR2 SMNVEV (reference sequence). This CDR3 contains 16 residues. V was shortened by 6 bases and J by 0 bases, with 17 bases between the two germline ends. The CDR3 DNA follows: TGTGCCAGCAGCCCCATCGACAGGCCGGCTAACTATGGCTACACCTTC. Translating gives CASSPIDRPANYGYTF.

The CDR3 reads CASSVPGGGGETQYF. DNA for the CDR3: TGTGCCAGCAGCGTCCCAGGGGGCGGAGGGGAGACCCAGTACTTC. The chain couples TRBV9 to TRBJ2-5; 8 bases fit TRBD1. CDR3 length: 15 residues. V lost 2 bases to trimming and J lost 5 bases; unmatched junction nucleotides: 8. CDR1 SGDLS and CDR2 YYNGEE come from the germline V gene.

The chain links TRBV19 to TRBJ2-2, with D maybe TRBD1 (6 bases). The CDR3 sequence is 14 residues long. Per germline, CDR1 LNHDA and CDR2 SQIVND (reference sequence). Trimming cost V 10 bases and J 1 base, with 13 bases left between them. In DNA form, the CDR3 reads TGTGCCACCCGCGGCAGGGGGAACACCGGGGAGCTGTTTTTT. Translation gives CATRGRGNTGELFF.

This rearrangement joins TRBV10-2 to TRBJ2-7; 7 bases match TRBD1. The CDR3 is 15 residues long. The trim removed 8 bases at V and 1 base at J, leaving 11 bases unmatched. Germline-derived CDR1 and CDR2 are WSHSY and SAAADI. This chain's CDR3 is CASFSTSGQSYEQYF. DNA of the CDR3: TGCGCCAGCTTTTCCACCTCGGGACAGTCCTACGAGCAGTACTTC.

The V gene is TRBV7-2, the J gene TRBJ2-7, with a weak D call TRBD2 (5 bases). This CDR3 region has 14 residues. Germline-derived CDR1 and CDR2 are SGHTA and FQGNSA. V lost 0 bases to trimming and J lost 7 bases, with 13 bases between them. For the CDR3, the DNA is TGTGCCAGCAGCTTAGCTGGAGCGGCGAAGGAGCAGTACTTC. It is translated as CASSLAGAAKEQYF. Filled out from reference TRBV7-2 and TRBJ2-7, the complete variable domain reads GAGVSQSPSNKVTEKGKDVELRCDPISGHTALYWYRQSLGQGLEFLIYFQGNSAPDKSGLPSDRFSAERTGGSVSTLTIQRTQQEDSAVYLCASSLAGAAKEQYFGPGTRLTVT.